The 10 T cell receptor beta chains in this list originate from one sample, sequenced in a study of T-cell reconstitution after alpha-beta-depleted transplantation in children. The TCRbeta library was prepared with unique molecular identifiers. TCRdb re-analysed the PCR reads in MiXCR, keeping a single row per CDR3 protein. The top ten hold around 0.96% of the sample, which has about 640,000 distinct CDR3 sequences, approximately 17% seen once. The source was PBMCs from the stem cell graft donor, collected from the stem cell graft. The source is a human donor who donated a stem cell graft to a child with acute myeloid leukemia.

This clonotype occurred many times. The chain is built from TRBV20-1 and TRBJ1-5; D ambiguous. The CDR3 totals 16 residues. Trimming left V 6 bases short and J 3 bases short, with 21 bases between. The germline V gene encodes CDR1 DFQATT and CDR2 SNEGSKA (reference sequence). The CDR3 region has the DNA TGCAGTGCCATAAAAGTTGCCAGTCCCTTCAATCAGCCCCAGCATTTT. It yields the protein CSAIKVASPFNQPQHF.

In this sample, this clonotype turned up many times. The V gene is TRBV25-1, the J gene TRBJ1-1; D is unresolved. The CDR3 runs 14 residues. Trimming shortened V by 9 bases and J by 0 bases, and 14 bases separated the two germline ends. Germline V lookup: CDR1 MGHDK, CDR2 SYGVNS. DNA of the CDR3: TGTGCCAGTAAGGGAACGTTGCTGAACACTGAAGCTTTCTTT. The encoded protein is CASKGTLLNTEAFF.

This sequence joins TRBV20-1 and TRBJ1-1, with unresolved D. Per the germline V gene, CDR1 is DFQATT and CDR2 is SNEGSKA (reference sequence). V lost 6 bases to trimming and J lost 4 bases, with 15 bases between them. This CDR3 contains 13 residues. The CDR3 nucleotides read TGCAGTGCCCCGAGGGAAGAAGGCACTGAAGCTTTCTTT. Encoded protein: CSAPREEGTEAFF.

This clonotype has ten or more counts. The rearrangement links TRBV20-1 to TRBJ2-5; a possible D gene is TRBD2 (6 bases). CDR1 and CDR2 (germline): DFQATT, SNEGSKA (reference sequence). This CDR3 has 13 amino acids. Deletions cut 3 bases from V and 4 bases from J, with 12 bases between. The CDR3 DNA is TGCAGTGCTAGGCTAGCGTGGGGAGAGACCCAGTACTTC. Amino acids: CSARLAWGETQYF.

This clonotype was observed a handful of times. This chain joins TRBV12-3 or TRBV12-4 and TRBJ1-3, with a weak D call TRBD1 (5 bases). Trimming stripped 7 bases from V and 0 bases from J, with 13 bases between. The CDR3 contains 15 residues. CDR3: CASKNRDLSGNTIYF. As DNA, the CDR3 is TGTGCCAGCAAGAACCGGGACCTCTCTGGAAACACCATATATTTT.

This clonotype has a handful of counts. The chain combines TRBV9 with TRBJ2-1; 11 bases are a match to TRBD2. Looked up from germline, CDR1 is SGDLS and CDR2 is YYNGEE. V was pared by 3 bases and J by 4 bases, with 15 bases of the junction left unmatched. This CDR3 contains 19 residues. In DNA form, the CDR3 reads TGTGCCAGCAGCGGACGGCTAGCGGGGGGACGTTCGGGGTACAATGAGCAGTTCTTC. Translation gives CASSGRLAGGRSGYNEQFF.

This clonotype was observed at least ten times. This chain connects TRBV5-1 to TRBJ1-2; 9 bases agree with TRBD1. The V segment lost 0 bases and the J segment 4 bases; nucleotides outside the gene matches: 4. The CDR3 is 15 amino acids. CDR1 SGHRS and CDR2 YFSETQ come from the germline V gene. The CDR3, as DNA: TGCGCCAGCAGCTTGGAAGGGACAGGGACCTATGGCTACACCTTC. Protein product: CASSLEGTGTYGYTF.

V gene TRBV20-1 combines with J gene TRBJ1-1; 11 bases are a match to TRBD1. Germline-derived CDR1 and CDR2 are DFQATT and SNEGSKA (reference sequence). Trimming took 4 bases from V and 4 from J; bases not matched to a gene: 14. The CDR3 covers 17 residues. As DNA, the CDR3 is TGCAGTGCTAAACCTGGGGACAGGGGGTTTTGGAGCACTGAAGCTTTCTTT. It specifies CSAKPGDRGFWSTEAFF.

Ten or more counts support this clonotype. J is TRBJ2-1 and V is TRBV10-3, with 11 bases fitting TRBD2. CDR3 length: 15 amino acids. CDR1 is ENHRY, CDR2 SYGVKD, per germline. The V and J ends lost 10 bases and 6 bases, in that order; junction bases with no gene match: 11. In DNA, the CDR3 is TGTGCCAGCAGATCCGGGACTAGCGGATTCAATGAGCAGTTCTTC. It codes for CASRSGTSGFNEQFF.

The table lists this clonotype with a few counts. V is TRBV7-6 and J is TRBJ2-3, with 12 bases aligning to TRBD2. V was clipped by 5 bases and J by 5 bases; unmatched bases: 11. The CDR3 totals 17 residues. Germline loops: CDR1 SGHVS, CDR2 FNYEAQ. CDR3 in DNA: TGTGCCAGCAGCCCCGCAGCTAGCGGGGGGGCCGTAGATACGCAGTATTTT. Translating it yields CASSPAASGGAVDTQYF.